Below, one T cell receptor beta chain is given with its context. This entry belongs to a study of blood T cell repertoires in COVID-19. This table comes from immunoSEQ multiplex PCR, and its TCRdb copy is limited to in-frame clones, with some not included. The data contain 300,000 to 400,000 clones, around nine tenths of them singletons. This CDR3 is built from 12 residues. The trim removed 4 bases at V and 11 bases at J, leaving 5 bases unmatched. The specimen was peripheral blood. The V and J genes are TRBV12-3 or TRBV12-4 and TRBJ1-1; 9 bases align to TRBD1. This TCR came from a woman in her 70s with COVID-19, enrolled during active disease. This CDR3 is CASSSGTGIAFF. The CDR3 DNA is TGTGCCAGCAGTTCCGGGACAGGGATCGCTTTCTTT.